This entry features one T cell receptor beta chain sequence. This sample was taken from a study of blood T cell repertoires in COVID-19. About the research overall: Acute and convalescent COVID-19 specimens originated in the United States, Italy and Spain.

The germline V gene encodes CDR1 SGHRS and CDR2 YFSETQ. V lost 3 bases to trimming and J lost 4 bases; unmatched junction nucleotides: 13. CDR3 length: 18 amino acids. Using immunoSEQ multiplex PCR, the repertoire was profiled, and TCRdb retains in-frame clones only, with some absent. The top ten clones hold 2.2% of a sample with under 300,000 clones, roughly 90% of them seen once. Sequences were obtained from peripheral blood. The receptor's source is a man under 40 who had recovered from COVID-19. The chain employs TRBV5-1 and TRBJ2-1; 10 bases fit TRBD2. The CDR3 coding sequence is TGCGCCAGCAGCTCACTCAGCGGGGGGGCCCCTCCGTACAATGAGCAGTTCTTC. Its protein is CASSSLSGGAPPYNEQFF.